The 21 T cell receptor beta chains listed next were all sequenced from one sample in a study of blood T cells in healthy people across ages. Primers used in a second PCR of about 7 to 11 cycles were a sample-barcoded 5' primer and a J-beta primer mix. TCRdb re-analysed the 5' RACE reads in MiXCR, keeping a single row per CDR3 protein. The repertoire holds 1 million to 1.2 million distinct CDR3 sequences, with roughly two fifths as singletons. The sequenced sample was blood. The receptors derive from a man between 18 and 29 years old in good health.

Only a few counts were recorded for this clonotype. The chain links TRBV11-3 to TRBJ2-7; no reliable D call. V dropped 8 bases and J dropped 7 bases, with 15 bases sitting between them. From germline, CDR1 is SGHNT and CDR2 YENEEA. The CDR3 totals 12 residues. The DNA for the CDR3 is TGTGCCAGCTCTGGGCAGAACAATGAGCAGTACTTC. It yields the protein CASSGQNNEQYF.

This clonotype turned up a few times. CDR3 DNA sequence: TGTGCCAGCAGCGCCTCTTCCGGGCCGTCGCCCCTCCACTTT. This codes for CASSASSGPSPLHF. The chain has TRBV9 and TRBJ1-6; D not resolved. The V and J ends lost 3 bases and 13 bases respectively, with 17 bases between them. The CDR3 totals 14 residues. Germline-derived CDR1 and CDR2 are SGDLS and YYNGEE. Full variable domain (missing parts from reference TRBV9 and TRBJ1-6): DSGVTQTPKHLITATGQRVTLRCSPRSGDLSVYWYQQSLDQGLQFLIQYYNGEERAKGNILERFSAQQFPDLHSELNLSSLELGDSALYFCASSASSGPSPLHFGNGTRLTVT.

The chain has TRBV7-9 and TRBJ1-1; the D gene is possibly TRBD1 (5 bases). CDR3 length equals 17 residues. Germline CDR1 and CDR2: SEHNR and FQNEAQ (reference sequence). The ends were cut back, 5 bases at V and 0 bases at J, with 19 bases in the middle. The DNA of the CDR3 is TGTGCCAGCAGCCCTACCGATTTGGGACCCCTGAACACTGAAGCTTTCTTT. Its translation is CASSPTDLGPLNTEAFF.

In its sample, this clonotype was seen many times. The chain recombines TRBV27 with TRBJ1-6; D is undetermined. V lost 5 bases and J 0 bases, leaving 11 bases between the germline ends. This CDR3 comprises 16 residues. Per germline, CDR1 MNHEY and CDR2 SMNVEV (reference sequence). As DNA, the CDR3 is TGTGCCAGCAGTCCTTACATCCTCTCCTATAATTCACCCCTCCACTTT. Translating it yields CASSPYILSYNSPLHF.

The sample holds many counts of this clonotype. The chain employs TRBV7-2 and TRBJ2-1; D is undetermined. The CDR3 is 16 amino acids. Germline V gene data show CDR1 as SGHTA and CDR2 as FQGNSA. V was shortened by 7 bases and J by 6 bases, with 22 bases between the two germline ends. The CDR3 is CASTQHTISSTNEQFF. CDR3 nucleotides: TGTGCCAGCACTCAACACACGATCAGCTCGACCAATGAGCAGTTCTTC.

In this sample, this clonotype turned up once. The CDR3 nucleotides are TGTGCCAGCAGTTACGGGCAGGGCAAGTACGAGCAGTACTTC. Amino acids: CASSYGQGKYEQYF. The chain recombines TRBV6-6 with TRBJ2-7; a possible D gene is TRBD1 (5 bases). The V end lost 2 bases, the J end lost 4 bases, and 12 bases lay between the germline ends. CDR1 and CDR2 (germline): MNHNY, SVGAGI (reference sequence). The CDR3 sequence is 14 residues long.

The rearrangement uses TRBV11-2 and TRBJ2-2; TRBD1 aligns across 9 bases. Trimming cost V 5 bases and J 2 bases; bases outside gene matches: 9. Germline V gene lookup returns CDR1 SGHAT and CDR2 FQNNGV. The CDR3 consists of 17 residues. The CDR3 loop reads CASSLDPDRGNTGELFF. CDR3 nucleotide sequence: TGTGCCAGCAGCCTTGATCCGGACAGGGGTAACACCGGGGAGCTGTTTTTT.

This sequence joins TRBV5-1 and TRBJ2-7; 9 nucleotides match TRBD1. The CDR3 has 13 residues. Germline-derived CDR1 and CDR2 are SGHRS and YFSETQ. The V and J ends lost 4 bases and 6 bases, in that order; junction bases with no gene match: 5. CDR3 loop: CASSTTGGSEQYF. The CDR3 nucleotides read TGCGCCAGCAGCACAACAGGGGGCTCCGAGCAGTACTTC.

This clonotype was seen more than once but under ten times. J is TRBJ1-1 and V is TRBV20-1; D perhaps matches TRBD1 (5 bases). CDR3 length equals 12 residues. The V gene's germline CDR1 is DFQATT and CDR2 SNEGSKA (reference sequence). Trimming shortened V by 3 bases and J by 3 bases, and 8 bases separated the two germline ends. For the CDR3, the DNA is TGCAGTGCTAGTATGGGGGACACTGAAGCTTTCTTT. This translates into CSASMGDTEAFF.

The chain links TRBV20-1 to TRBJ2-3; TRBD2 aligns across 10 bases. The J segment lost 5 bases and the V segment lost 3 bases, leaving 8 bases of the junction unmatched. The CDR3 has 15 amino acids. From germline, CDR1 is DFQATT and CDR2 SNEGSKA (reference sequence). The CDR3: CSASSSGGFIDTQYF. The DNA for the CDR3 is TGCAGTGCTAGTAGTAGCGGGGGGTTTATAGATACGCAGTATTTT.

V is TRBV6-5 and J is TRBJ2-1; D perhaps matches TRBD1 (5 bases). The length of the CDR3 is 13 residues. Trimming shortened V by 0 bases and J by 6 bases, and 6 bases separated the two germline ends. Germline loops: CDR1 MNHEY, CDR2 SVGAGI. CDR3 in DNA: TGTGCCAGCAGTTACTCGACAGCCAATGAGCAGTTCTTC. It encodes CASSYSTANEQFF.

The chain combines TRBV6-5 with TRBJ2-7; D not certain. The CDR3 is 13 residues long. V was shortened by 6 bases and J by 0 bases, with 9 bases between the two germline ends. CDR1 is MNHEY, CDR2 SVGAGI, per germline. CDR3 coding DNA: TGTGCCAGCAGATCGGGCGGCTCCTACGAGCAGTACTTC. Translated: CASRSGGSYEQYF.

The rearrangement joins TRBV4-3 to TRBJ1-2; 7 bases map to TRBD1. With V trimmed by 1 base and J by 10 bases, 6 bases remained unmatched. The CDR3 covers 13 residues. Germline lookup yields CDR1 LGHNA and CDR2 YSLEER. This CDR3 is CASSQVSGTDYTF. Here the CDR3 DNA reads TGCGCCAGCAGCCAAGTGTCCGGGACAGACTACACCTTC.

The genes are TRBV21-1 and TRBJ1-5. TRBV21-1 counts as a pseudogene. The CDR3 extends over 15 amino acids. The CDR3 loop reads CASTRGPDSNQPQHF. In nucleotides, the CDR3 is TGTGCCAGCACAAGAGGCCCCGATAGCAATCAGCCCCAGCATTTT.

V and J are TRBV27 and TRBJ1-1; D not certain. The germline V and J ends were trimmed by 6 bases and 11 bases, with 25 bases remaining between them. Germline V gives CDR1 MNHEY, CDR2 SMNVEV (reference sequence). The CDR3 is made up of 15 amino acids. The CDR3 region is CASRPRARAILEAFF. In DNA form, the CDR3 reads TGTGCCAGCAGGCCCCGGGCCCGGGCTATCCTTGAGGCTTTCTTT.

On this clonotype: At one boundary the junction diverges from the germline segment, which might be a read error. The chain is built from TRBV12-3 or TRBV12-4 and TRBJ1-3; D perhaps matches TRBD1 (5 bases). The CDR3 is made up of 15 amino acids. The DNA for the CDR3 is TGTGCCAGCAGTTTGGGGGTCGACTCTGAAAACACCATATATTTT. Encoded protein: CASSLGVDSENTIYF.

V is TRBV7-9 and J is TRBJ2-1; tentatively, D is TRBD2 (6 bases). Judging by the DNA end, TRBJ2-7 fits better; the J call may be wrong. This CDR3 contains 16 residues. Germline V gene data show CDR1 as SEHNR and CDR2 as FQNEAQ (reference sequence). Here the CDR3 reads CASSATGTPSYNEQYF. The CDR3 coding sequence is TGTGCCAGCAGCGCTACCGGGACTCCGTCCTACAATGAGCAGTACTTC.

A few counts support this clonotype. DNA for the CDR3: TGTGCCAGCAGCTTAAATTCCGGTCTCAATGAGCAGTTCTTC. This codes for CASSLNSGLNEQFF. The chain employs TRBV7-3 and TRBJ2-1; D unresolved. Germline assignment: CDR1 SGHTA and CDR2 FQGTGA. The CDR3 loop spans 14 amino acids. Trimming left V 1 base short and J 6 bases short, with 10 bases between.

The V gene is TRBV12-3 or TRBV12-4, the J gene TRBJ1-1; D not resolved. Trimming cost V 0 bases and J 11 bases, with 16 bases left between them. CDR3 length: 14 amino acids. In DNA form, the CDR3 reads TGTGCCAGCAGTTTAGCGCAACTCACTAACTGGGCTTTCTTT. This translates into CASSLAQLTNWAFF.

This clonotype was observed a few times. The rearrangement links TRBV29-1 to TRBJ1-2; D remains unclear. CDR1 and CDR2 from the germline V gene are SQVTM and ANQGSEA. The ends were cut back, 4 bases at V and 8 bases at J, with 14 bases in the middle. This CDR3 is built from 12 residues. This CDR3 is CSVVGTTAGYTF. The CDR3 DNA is TGCAGCGTTGTCGGTACCACAGCCGGCTACACCTTC.

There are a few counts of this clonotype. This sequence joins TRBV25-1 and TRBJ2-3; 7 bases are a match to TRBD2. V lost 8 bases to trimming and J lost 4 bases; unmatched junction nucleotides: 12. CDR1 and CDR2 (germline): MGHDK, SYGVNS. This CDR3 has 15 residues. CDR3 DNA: TGTGCCAGCCGGGCGGGGGTCCAGATTGCAGATACGCAGTATTTT. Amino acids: CASRAGVQIADTQYF.